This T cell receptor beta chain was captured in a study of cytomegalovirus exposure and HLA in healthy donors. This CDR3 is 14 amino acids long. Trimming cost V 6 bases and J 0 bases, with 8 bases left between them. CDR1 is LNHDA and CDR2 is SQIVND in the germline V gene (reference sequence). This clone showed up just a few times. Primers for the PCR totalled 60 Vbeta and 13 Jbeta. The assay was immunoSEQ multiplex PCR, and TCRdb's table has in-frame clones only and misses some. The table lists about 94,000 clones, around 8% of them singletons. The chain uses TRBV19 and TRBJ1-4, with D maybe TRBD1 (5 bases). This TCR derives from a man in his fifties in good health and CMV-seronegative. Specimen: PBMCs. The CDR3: CASRETATNEKLFF. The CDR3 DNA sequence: TGTGCCAGTAGGGAGACAGCAACTAATGAAAAACTGTTTTTT. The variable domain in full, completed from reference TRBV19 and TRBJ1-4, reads DGGITQSPKYLFRKEGQNVTLSCEQNLNHDAMYWYRQDPGQGLRLIYYSQIVNDFQKGDIAEGYSVSREKKESFPLTVTSAQKNPTAFYLCASRETATNEKLFFGSGTQLSVL.